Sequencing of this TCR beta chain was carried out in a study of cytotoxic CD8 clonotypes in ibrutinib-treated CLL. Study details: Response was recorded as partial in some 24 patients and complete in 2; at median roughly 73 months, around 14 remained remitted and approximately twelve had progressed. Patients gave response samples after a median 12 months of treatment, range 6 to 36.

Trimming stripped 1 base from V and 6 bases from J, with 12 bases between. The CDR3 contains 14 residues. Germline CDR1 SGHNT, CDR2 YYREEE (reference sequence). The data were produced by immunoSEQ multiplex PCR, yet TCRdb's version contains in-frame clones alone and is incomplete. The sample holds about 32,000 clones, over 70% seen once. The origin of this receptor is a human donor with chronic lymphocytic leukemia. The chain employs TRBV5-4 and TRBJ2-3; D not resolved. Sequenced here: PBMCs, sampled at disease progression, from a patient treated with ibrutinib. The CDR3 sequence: CASSLSTYGDTQYF. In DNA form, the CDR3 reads TGTGCCAGCAGCTTGTCGACCTACGGGGATACGCAGTATTTT.